A single sample gave rise to the 30 T cell receptor beta chains below, sequenced in a study of Graves' ophthalmopathy and Graves' hyperthyroidism. Beta-chain TCR CDR3 regions were amplified from RNA transcripts. Second-round multiplex PCR came after first-round RT-PCR with HTBI primers. TCRdb called the multiplex PCR reads again in MiXCR, with one record for every CDR3 protein. The sample contains 650,000 to 900,000 distinct CDR3 sequences, around 40% of which appear only once. The sequencing input was peripheral blood. These receptors were obtained from an adult man with Graves' ophthalmopathy.

This clonotype was counted ten times or more. CDR3 nucleotide sequence: TGTGCCAGCAGTTTGTCCGGGGCGCTCAATCAGCCCCAGCATTTT. It codes for CASSLSGALNQPQHF. The chain is built from TRBV12-3 or TRBV12-4 and TRBJ1-5, with TRBD1 as a possible D gene (5 bases). This CDR3 has 15 residues. V lost 3 bases, J lost 3 bases, and 12 bases lay in between.

The chain carries TRBV7-8 and TRBJ1-6, with 8 bases that match TRBD1. V trimming: 4 bases; J trimming: 4 bases; junction bases outside the gene matches: 6. Germline V CDR1 and CDR2: SGHVS, FQNEAQ. This CDR3 has 16 residues. CDR3 nucleotides: TGTGCCAGCAGCTCCCCAGGGGGCCGGTATAATTCACCCCTCCACTTT. Its translation is CASSSPGGRYNSPLHF.

This clonotype was detected only a few times. V is TRBV4-3 and J is TRBJ1-1; D is possibly TRBD1 (5 bases). V lost 0 bases to trimming and J lost 10 bases, with 12 bases between them. The CDR3 has 13 residues. The germline gives CDR1 LGHNA, CDR2 YSLEER. Here the CDR3 reads CASSQDNSGGAFF. The CDR3, as DNA: TGCGCCAGCAGCCAAGACAATTCCGGGGGAGCTTTCTTT.

This clonotype was found many times. Written as DNA, the CDR3 is TGTGCCAGTACCCGGCGGGGAGCGAACACTGAAGCTTTCTTT. The encoded protein is CASTRRGANTEAFF. The genes are TRBV19 and TRBJ1-1; the D is unclear. Germline-derived CDR1 and CDR2 are LNHDA and SQIVND (reference sequence). Trimming cost V 7 bases and J 1 base, with 13 bases left between them. The CDR3 has 14 amino acids. Based on the CDR3 plus reference TRBV19 and TRBJ1-1, the full variable domain is DGGITQSPKYLFRKEGQNVTLSCEQNLNHDAMYWYRQDPGQGLRLIYYSQIVNDFQKGDIAEGYSVSREKKESFPLTVTSAQKNPTAFYLCASTRRGANTEAFFGQGTRLTVV.

The sample holds a few counts of this clonotype. The chain employs TRBV20-1 and TRBJ2-5; the D is unclear. Per the germline V gene, CDR1 is DFQATT and CDR2 is SNEGSKA (reference sequence). The length of the CDR3 is 14 residues. The V gene lost 0 bases and the J gene lost 2 bases, with 10 bases spanning the gap. The CDR3 loop is CSARDPRLQETQYF. DNA for the CDR3: TGCAGTGCTAGAGATCCCCGGCTACAAGAGACCCAGTACTTC.

The V call is TRBV5-8, the J call TRBJ1-2; D may be TRBD1 (5 bases). This CDR3 has 15 residues. Per germline, CDR1 SGHTS and CDR2 YDEGEE. Trimming took off 7 bases at V and 1 base at J, with 17 bases between the two ends. The CDR3 DNA follows: TGTGCCAGCTGGGAGGGGAGAACACGTAACTATGGCTACACCTTC. Translated, it gives CASWEGRTRNYGYTF.

The chain employs TRBV2 and TRBJ2-7; 7 bases match TRBD1. The CDR3 spans 14 residues. J gave up 3 bases and V 6 bases, and 8 bases lay outside the gene matches. Germline-derived CDR1 and CDR2 are SNHLY and FYNNEI. CDR3 sequence reads: CASSSYDRVYEQYF. CDR3 in DNA: TGTGCCAGCAGCTCATACGACAGGGTCTACGAGCAGTACTTC. Supplemented by reference TRBV2 and TRBJ2-7, the full variable domain reads EPEVTQTPSHQVTQMGQEVILRCVPISNHLYFYWYRQILGQKVEFLVSFYNNEISEKSEIFDDQFSVERPDGSNFTLKIRSTKLEDSAMYFCASSSYDRVYEQYFGPGTRLTVT.

The chain couples TRBV10-3 to TRBJ2-7, with 7 bases identical to TRBD2. The trim removed 10 bases at V and 2 bases at J, leaving 5 bases unmatched. From germline, CDR1 is ENHRY and CDR2 SYGVKD. The CDR3 length is 12 residues. The CDR3 coding sequence is TGTGCCAGTCGGGGGGTGGCCTACGAGCAGTACTTC. It yields the protein CASRGVAYEQYF.

Worth noting for this clonotype: One junction end disagrees with the germline gene, perhaps due to a read error. J is TRBJ2-7 and V is TRBV10-3, with unresolved D. Germline assignment: CDR1 ENHRY and CDR2 SYGVKD. The CDR3 length is 14 residues. CDR3 residues: CASSLEAIGYEQYF. The CDR3 bases are TGTGCCAGCAGTTTAGAGGCTATCGGGTACGAGCAGTACTTC.

Many counts were recorded for this clonotype. The chain combines TRBV2 with TRBJ2-7; 7 bases align to TRBD1. V shed 1 base and J 6 bases; nucleotides not matched to a gene: 9. The CDR3 is made up of 15 amino acids. CDR1 and CDR2 from the germline V gene are SNHLY and FYNNEI. This chain's CDR3 is CASSEDGTARFEQYF. The CDR3, as DNA: TGTGCCAGCAGTGAAGACGGGACAGCTCGTTTCGAGCAGTACTTC. The full variable domain, its missing parts supplied by reference TRBV2 and TRBJ2-7, is EPEVTQTPSHQVTQMGQEVILRCVPISNHLYFYWYRQILGQKVEFLVSFYNNEISEKSEIFDDQFSVERPDGSNFTLKIRSTKLEDSAMYFCASSEDGTARFEQYFGPGTRLTVT.

This clonotype was counted between two and nine times. The V call is TRBV4-3, the J call TRBJ2-7; the D call may be TRBD1 or TRBD2 (7 bases each). Germline CDR1 LGHNA, CDR2 YSLEER. The CDR3 totals 15 residues. V lost 4 bases and J 4 bases, leaving 17 bases between the germline ends. The CDR3 here is CASSLRTQGGYEQYF. The CDR3 DNA reads as TGCGCCAGCAGCCTCAGAACGCAGGGGGGGTACGAGCAGTACTTC.

This clonotype was found a few times. The chain links TRBV19 to TRBJ2-5; no clear D gene. V lost 4 bases and J 2 bases, leaving 8 bases between the germline ends. The CDR3 has 13 amino acids. Germline assignment: CDR1 LNHDA and CDR2 SQIVND (reference sequence). CDR3 bases: TGTGCCAGTAGTAAGAGTGATCAAGAGACCCAGTACTTC. Protein sequence: CASSKSDQETQYF.

This clonotype was found many times. The rearrangement uses TRBV7-6 and TRBJ1-4; D may be TRBD1 (5 bases). Germline-derived CDR1 and CDR2 are SGHVS and FNYEAQ. Trimming removed 0 bases at V and 7 bases at J, with 12 bases between. The CDR3 has 15 residues. In nucleotides, the CDR3 is TGTGCCAGCAGCTTAGCGCCGGGGGAAGGTGAAAAACTGTTTTTT. It is translated as CASSLAPGEGEKLFF.

The chain employs TRBV7-2 and TRBJ1-1, with D maybe TRBD1 (5 bases). The V end lost 7 bases, the J end lost 10 bases, and 16 bases lay between the germline ends. Germline values: CDR1 SGHTA, CDR2 FQGNSA. The CDR3 loop spans 12 amino acids. CDR3 sequence reads: CASTIRQGAAFF. The CDR3 DNA sequence: TGTGCCAGCACCATTCGTCAGGGCGCAGCTTTCTTT.

The rearrangement links TRBV11-2 to TRBJ1-2, with TRBD1 matching over 7 bases. V lost 6 bases and J lost 5; bases outside the gene matches: 6. CDR1 SGHAT and CDR2 FQNNGV come from the germline V gene. The CDR3 extends over 13 amino acids. This chain's CDR3 is CASREGARYGYTF. CDR3 in DNA: TGTGCCAGCAGAGAGGGGGCGCGGTATGGCTACACCTTC.

The chain carries TRBV20-1 and TRBJ2-7; possible D gene TRBD1, 5 bases. V shed 7 bases and J shed 0 bases, with 16 bases lying between them. The CDR3 is made up of 14 amino acids. The V gene's germline CDR1 is DFQATT and CDR2 SNEGSKA (reference sequence). CDR3 nucleotides: TGCAGTGTGGAACCTTACAGGAGCTCCTACGAGCAGTACTTC. Amino acids: CSVEPYRSSYEQYF.

This clonotype was detected many times. The V and J genes are TRBV12-3 or TRBV12-4 and TRBJ1-3, with D possibly TRBD1 on 6 matching bases. Trimming left V 6 bases short and J 3 bases short, with 12 bases between. There are 14 residues in the CDR3. For the CDR3, the DNA is TGTGCCAGCAGGACGCGGGGACATGGAAACACCATATATTTT. It specifies CASRTRGHGNTIYF.

Ten or more counts support this clonotype. The gene calls are TRBV29-1 and TRBJ1-1, with no clear D. Trimming pared 5 bases from V and 2 bases from J, leaving 9 bases between. This CDR3 contains 12 residues. Germline V lookup: CDR1 SQVTM, CDR2 ANQGSEA. The CDR3 loop is CSVKIGNTEAFF. The CDR3 bases are TGCAGCGTTAAAATAGGCAACACTGAAGCTTTCTTT.

The chain has TRBV7-2 and TRBJ1-6; D may be TRBD1 (6 bases). CDR1 SGHTA and CDR2 FQGNSA come from the germline V gene. This CDR3 is 14 amino acids long. Trimming stripped 2 bases from V and 10 bases from J, with 12 bases between. As DNA, the CDR3 is TGTGCCAGCAGCTTATTCGACAGGACCTCACCCCTCCACTTT. This translates into CASSLFDRTSPLHF. Looking up the rest from reference TRBV7-2 and TRBJ1-6 gives the full variable domain: GAGVSQSPSNKVTEKGKDVELRCDPISGHTALYWYRQSLGQGLEFLIYFQGNSAPDKSGLPSDRFSAERTGGSVSTLTIQRTQQEDSAVYLCASSLFDRTSPLHFGNGTRLTVT.

The chain joins TRBV19 to TRBJ1-6, with 8 nucleotides matching TRBD1. CDR3 length: 14 amino acids. CDR1 and CDR2 (germline): LNHDA, SQIVND (reference sequence). The V segment lost 11 bases and the J segment 7 bases; nucleotides outside the gene matches: 10. This CDR3 reads CAWSIDRGNSPLHF. The CDR3 coding sequence is TGTGCCTGGAGTATAGACAGGGGAAATTCACCCCTCCACTTT.

Comment on this clonotype: One junction end does not reproduce the germline sequence, and a read error may be involved. The chain combines TRBV5-4 with TRBJ2-7, with TRBD1 matching over 11 bases. CDR3 length: 13 amino acids. CDR1 and CDR2 from the germline V gene are SGHNT and YYREEE (reference sequence). CDR3 loop: CASSRTGGSEQYF. CDR3 nucleotides: TGCGCCAGCAGCCGGACAGGGGGCTCCGAGCAGTACTTC. Based on the CDR3 plus reference TRBV5-4 and TRBJ2-7, the full variable domain is ETGVTQSPTHLIKTRGQQVTLRCSSQSGHNTVSWYQQALGQGPQFIFQYYREEENGRGNFPPRFSGLQFPNYSSELNVNALELDDSALYLCASSRTGGSEQYFGPGTRLTVT.

This clonotype was recorded at least ten times. The chain employs TRBV7-2 and TRBJ1-6; weak D call: TRBD1 (6 bases). V lost 6 bases and J lost 7, with 16 bases in between. Germline-derived CDR1 and CDR2 are SGHTA and FQGNSA. The CDR3 sequence is 15 residues long. DNA for the CDR3: TGTGCCAGCAGGACACAGGGCTCCGGGAATTCACCCCTCCACTTT. It translates to CASRTQGSGNSPLHF.

The chain couples TRBV3-1 to TRBJ1-2; no firm D call. CDR1 is LGHDT and CDR2 is YNNKEL in the germline V gene (reference sequence). CDR3 length equals 12 residues. Trimming took off 3 bases at V and 7 bases at J, with 9 bases between the two ends. CDR3 nucleotides: TGTGCCAGCAGCCATAGAGAGTTTGGCTACACCTTC. The encoded protein is CASSHREFGYTF. Based on the CDR3 plus reference TRBV3-1 and TRBJ1-2, the full variable domain is DTAVSQTPKYLVTQMGNDKSIKCEQNLGHDTMYWYKQDSKKFLKIMFSYNNKELIINETVPNRFSPKSPDKAHLNLHINSLELGDSAVYFCASSHREFGYTFGSGTRLTVV.

This clonotype was picked up many times. The chain combines TRBV7-9 with TRBJ1-1; D unresolved. The germline V gene has CDR1 SEHNR and CDR2 FQNEAQ (reference sequence). The germline V and J ends were trimmed by 5 bases and 0 bases, with 13 bases remaining between them. The CDR3 runs to 15 residues. CDR3 nucleotide sequence: TGTGCCAGCAGCCCTAAACAGTACTTGAACACTGAAGCTTTCTTT. Translating it yields CASSPKQYLNTEAFF.

This clonotype has a handful of counts. CDR3 DNA: TGTGCCAGTAGTAACAGGGTTGACACTGAAGCTTTCTTT. This translates into CASSNRVDTEAFF. The chain recombines TRBV19 with TRBJ1-1, with D possibly TRBD1 on 6 matching bases. Germline V gene sequence: CDR1 LNHDA, CDR2 SQIVND (reference sequence). The V and J ends lost 4 bases and 3 bases respectively, with 9 bases between them. CDR3 size: 13 residues.

The chain couples TRBV29-1 to TRBJ1-1, with a weak D call TRBD1 (6 bases). The CDR3 covers 13 residues. V shed 7 bases and J shed 7 bases, with 19 bases lying between them. Germline-derived CDR1 and CDR2 are SQVTM and ANQGSEA. The CDR3 is CSANRGHLDEAFF. The CDR3 region has the DNA TGCAGCGCCAATAGGGGACACCTGGATGAAGCTTTCTTT.

This clonotype was seen ten or more times. V is TRBV14 and J is TRBJ1-6; D gene ambiguous. V dropped 2 bases and J dropped 10 bases, with 9 bases sitting between them. The CDR3 runs to 13 residues. CDR1 and CDR2 from the germline V gene are SGHDN and FVKESK. Here the CDR3 DNA reads TGTGCCAGCAGCCAAATCCGGCCATCACCCCTCCACTTT. Its protein is CASSQIRPSPLHF.

About this clonotype itself: A read error is likely, as this CDR3 ends without the conserved phenylalanine or tryptophan. The chain combines TRBV7-8 with TRBJ1-4; weak D call: TRBD1 (6 bases). Germline CDR1 and CDR2: SGHVS and FQNEAQ. Trimming pared 5 bases from V and 0 bases from J, leaving 13 bases between. This CDR3 has 16 amino acids. In DNA, the CDR3 is TGTGCCAGCAGCCCCGGACAGCCTGCAACTAATGAAAAACTGTTTTAT. Amino acid sequence: CASSPGQPATNEKLFY.

The genes are TRBV25-1 and TRBJ1-2; D possibly corresponds to TRBD1 (5 bases). The CDR3 covers 13 residues. V was trimmed by 3 bases and J by 8 bases, leaving 13 bases between them. Looked up from germline, CDR1 is MGHDK and CDR2 is SYGVNS. As DNA, the CDR3 is TGTGCCAGCAGTGATCATAGGGGATACGGCTACACCTTC. Protein: CASSDHRGYGYTF.

For this clonotype: Just one base apart from a much larger clone, this may be a read error. The J gene is TRBJ1-5, the V gene TRBV2, with D possibly matching TRBD1 (6 bases). CDR1 SNHLY and CDR2 FYNNEI come from the germline V gene. The CDR3 has 14 amino acids. CDR3 coding DNA: TGTGTCAGCAGTGATTGGGGGCGCAATCAGCCCCAGCATTTT. Translation gives CVSSDWGRNQPQHF.